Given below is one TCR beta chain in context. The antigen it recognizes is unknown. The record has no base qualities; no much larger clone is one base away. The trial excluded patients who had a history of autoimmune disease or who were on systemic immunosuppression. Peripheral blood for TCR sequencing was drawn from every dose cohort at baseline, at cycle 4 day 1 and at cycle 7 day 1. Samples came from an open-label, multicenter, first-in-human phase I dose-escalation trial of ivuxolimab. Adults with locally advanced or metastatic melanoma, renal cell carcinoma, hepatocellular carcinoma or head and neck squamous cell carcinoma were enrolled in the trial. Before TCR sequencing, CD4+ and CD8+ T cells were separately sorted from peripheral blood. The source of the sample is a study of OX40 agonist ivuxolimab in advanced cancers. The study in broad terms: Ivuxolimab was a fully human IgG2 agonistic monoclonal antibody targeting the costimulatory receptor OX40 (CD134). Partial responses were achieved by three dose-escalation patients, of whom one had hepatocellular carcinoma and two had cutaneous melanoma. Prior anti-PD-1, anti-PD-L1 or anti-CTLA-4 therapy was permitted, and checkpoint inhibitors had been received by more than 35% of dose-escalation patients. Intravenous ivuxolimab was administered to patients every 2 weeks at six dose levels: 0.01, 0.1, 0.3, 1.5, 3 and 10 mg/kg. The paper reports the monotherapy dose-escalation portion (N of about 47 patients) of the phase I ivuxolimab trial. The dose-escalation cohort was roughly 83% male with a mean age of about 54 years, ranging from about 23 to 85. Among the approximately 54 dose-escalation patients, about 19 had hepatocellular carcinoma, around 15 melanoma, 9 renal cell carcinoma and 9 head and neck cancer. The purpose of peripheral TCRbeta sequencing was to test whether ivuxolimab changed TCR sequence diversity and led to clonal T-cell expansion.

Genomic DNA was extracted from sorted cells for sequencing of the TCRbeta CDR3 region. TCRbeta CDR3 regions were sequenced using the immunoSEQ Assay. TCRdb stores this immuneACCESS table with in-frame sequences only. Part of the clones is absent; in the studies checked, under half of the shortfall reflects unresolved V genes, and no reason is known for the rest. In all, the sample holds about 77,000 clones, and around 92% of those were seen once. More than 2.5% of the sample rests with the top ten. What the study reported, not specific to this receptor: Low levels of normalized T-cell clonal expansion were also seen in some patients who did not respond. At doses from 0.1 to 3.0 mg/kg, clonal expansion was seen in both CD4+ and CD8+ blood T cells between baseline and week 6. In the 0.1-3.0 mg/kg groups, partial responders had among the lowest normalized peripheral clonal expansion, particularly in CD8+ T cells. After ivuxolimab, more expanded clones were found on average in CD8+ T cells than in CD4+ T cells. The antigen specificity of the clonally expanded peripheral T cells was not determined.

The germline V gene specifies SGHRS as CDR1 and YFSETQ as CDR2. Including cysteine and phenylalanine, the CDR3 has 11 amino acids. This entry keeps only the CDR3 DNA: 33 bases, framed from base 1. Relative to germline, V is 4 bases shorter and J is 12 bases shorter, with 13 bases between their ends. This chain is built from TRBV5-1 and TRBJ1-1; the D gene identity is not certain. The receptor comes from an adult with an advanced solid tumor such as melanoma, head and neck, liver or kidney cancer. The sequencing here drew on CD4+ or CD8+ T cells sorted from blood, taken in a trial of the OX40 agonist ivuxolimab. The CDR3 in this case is CASSKDLRTFF. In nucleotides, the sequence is TGCGCCAGCAGCAAGGACTTGCGCACTTTCTTT.